Sequencing of this TCR beta chain was carried out in a study of shared clonotypes between healthy human individuals. For the study at large: Each donor's CD8 memory used one plate, CD8 naive two, each CD4 subset three.

Turning to this clone: Its antigen is not known.

CDR3 length: 14 residues. The germline V and J ends were trimmed by 0 bases and 7 bases, with 12 bases remaining between them. In germline, CDR1 is MGHRA, CDR2 YSYEKL. The naive CD8 population came from CD45RO-negative cells selected for CCR7, without terminally differentiated effector memory CD45RA+ cells. Measured with immunoSEQ multiplex PCR; TCRdb has only the in-frame clones, and not every one. This table holds about 2.1 million clones, 85% to 95% found once. Overall study results and limits: An anticipated effect of sequencing depth on clonotype sharing among donors was recognized. Generation probabilities were higher for clonotypes shared across all four sorted-subset donors than for unshared ones. Donor scarcity curtailed the genetic and exposure-history diversity represented herein.

This TCR was recovered from a man aged 18 to 29 in good health. Some clones in this sample may be carry-over from other donors' samples. The genes are TRBV4-1 and TRBJ1-1; D is unclear. The sequencing input was naive CD8+ T cells from PBMCs. CDR3 sequence (DNA): TGCGCCAGCAGCCAAGATGCCGAAGAGTTTGAAGCTTTCTTT. Its protein product is CASSQDAEEFEAFF.